Detailed here is one TCR beta chain. Its cognate antigen is unknown. Germline is not matched at one junction end, which may reflect a read error. This sample is part of a study of high-grade serous ovarian cancer treatment subgroups. Study findings and constraints: TCR relatedness rose with neoantigen level and trended with mutation load. The analyses considered CDR3 and ignored CDR1 and CDR2.

The tumor samples were collected prior to definitive surgery or chemotherapy. Germline CDR1 is MNHNY and CDR2 is SVGAGI (reference sequence). The CDR3 spans 11 residues. The data were produced by immunoSEQ multiplex PCR, yet TCRdb's version contains in-frame clones alone and is incomplete. The sample lists a few hundred clones; around 74% were seen once. This chain joins TRBV6-6 and TRBJ2-3, with 9 bases matching TRBD1. The sequence came from a human donor with high-grade serous ovarian cancer. Sequenced input: tumor tissue. CDR3 coding DNA: TGTGCCAGCACCCCCGGGACAGGGAGGAATTTT. It is translated as CASTPGTGRNF.